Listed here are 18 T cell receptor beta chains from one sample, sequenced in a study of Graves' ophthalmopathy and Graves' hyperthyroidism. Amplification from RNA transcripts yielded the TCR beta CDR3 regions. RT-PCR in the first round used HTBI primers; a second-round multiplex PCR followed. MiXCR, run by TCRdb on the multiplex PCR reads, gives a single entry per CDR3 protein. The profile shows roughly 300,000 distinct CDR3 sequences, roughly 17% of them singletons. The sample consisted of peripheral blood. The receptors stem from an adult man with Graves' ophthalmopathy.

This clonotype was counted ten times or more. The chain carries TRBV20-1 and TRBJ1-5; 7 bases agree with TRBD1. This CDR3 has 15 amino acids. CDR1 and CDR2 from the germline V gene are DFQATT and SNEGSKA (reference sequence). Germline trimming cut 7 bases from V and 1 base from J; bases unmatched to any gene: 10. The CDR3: CSVIRQGWSNQPQHF. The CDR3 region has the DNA TGCAGTGTTATTCGACAGGGTTGGAGCAATCAGCCCCAGCATTTT.

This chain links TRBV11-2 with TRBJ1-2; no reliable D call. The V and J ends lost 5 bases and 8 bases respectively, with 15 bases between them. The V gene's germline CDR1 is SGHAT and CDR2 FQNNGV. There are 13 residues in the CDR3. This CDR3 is CASSRSGEQGYTF. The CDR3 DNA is TGTGCCAGCAGCCGGTCGGGTGAGCAAGGCTACACCTTC. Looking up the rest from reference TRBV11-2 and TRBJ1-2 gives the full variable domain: EAGVAQSPRYKIIEKRQSVAFWCNPISGHATLYWYQQILGQGPKLLIQFQNNGVVDDSQLPKDRFSAERLKGVDSTLKIQPAKLEDSAVYLCASSRSGEQGYTFGSGTRLTVV.

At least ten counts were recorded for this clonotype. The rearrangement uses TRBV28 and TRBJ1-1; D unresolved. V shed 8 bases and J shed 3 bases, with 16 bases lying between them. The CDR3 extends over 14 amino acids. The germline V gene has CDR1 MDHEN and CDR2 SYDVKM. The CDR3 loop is CASLPDSSDTEAFF. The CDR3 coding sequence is TGTGCCAGCCTACCCGATAGTTCCGACACTGAAGCTTTCTTT. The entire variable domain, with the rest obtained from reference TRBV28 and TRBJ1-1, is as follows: DVKVTQSSRYLVKRTGEKVFLECVQDMDHENMFWYRQDPGLGLRLIYFSYDVKMKEKGDIPEGYSVSREKKERFSLILESASTNQTSMYLCASLPDSSDTEAFFGQGTRLTVV.

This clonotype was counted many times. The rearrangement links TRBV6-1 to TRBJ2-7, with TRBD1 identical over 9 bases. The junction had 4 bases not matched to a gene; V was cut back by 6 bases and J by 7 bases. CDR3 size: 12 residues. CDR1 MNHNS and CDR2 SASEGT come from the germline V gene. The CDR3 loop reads CASRDRGSEQYF. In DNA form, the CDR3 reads TGTGCCAGCAGGGACAGGGGAAGTGAGCAGTACTTC.

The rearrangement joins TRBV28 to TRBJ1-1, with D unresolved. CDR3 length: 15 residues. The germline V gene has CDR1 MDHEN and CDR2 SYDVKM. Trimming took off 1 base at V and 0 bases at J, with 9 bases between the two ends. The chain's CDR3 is CASSLFGELNTEAFF. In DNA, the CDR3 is TGTGCCAGCAGTTTATTCGGAGAACTGAACACTGAAGCTTTCTTT.

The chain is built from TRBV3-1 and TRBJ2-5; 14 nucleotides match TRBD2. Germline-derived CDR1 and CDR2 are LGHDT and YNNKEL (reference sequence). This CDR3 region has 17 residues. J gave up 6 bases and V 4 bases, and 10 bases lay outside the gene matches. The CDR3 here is CASSRTGLAGGRKTQYF. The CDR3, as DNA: TGTGCCAGCAGCCGAACTGGACTAGCGGGAGGTCGGAAGACCCAGTACTTC.

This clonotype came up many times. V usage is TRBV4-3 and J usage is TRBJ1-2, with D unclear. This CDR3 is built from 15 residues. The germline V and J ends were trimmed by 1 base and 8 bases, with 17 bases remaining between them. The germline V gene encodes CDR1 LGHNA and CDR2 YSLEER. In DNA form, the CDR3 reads TGCGCCAGCAGCCAAGGACCCGGACGGGGTCTGGGCTACACCTTC. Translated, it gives CASSQGPGRGLGYTF.

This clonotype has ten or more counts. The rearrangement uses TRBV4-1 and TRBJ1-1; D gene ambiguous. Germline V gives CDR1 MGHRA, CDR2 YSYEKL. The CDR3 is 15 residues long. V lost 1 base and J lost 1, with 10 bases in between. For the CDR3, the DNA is TGCGCCAGCAGCCAAGTTAGGACGGGGAACACTGAAGCTTTCTTT. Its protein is CASSQVRTGNTEAFF.

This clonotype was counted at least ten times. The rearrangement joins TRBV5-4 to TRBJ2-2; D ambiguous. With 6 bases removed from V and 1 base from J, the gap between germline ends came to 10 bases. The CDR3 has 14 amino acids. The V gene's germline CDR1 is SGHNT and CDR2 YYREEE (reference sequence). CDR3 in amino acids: CASTPQRNTGELFF. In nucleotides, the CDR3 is TGTGCCAGCACACCACAGAGGAACACCGGGGAGCTGTTTTTT.

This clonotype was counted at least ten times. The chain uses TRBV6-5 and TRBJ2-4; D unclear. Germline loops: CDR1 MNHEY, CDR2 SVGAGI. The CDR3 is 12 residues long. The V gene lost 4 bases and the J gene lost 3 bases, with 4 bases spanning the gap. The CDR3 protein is CASSSGKNIQYF. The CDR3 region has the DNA TGTGCCAGCAGTTCAGGCAAAAACATTCAGTACTTC.

The CDR3 spells CAWSVQGVGPQHF. CDR3 sequence (DNA): TGTGCCTGGAGTGTACAGGGTGTGGGGCCCCAGCATTTT. V gene TRBV30 combines with J gene TRBJ1-5; maybe TRBD1 (6 bases). In germline, CDR1 is GTSNPN, CDR2 SVGIG (reference sequence). This CDR3 is 13 amino acids long. V lost 0 bases and J 9 bases, leaving 12 bases between the germline ends.

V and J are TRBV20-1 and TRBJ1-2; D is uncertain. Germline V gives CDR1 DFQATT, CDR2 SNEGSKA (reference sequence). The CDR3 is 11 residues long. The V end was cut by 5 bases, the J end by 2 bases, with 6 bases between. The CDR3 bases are TGCAGTGCTGAGGGAAACTATGGCTACACCTTC. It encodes CSAEGNYGYTF.

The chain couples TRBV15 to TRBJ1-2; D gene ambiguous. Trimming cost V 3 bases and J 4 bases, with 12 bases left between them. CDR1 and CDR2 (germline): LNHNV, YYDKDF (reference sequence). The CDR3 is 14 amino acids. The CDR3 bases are TGTGCCACCAGCAGTCCCACAACTTCCTATGGCTACACCTTC. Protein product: CATSSPTTSYGYTF.

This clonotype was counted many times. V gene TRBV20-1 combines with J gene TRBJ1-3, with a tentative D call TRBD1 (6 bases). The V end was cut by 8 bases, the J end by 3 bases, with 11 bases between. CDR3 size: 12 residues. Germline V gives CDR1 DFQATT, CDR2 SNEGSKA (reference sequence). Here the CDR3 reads CSSKGVGNTIYF. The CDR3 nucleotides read TGCAGTTCGAAGGGGGTTGGAAACACCATATATTTT.

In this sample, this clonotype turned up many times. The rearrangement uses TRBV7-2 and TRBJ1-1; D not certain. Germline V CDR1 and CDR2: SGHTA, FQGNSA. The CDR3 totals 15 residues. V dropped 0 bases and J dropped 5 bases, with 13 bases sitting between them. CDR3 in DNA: TGTGCCAGCAGCTTAGCGCATCACGGGAGGACTGAAGCTTTCTTT. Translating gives CASSLAHHGRTEAFF.

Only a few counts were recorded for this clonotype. The CDR3 DNA follows: TGCGCCAGCAGCTTGGATGGGGTTCAAACTGAAGCTTTCTTT. Its protein product is CASSLDGVQTEAFF. This chain connects TRBV5-1 to TRBJ1-1; D unclear. V was clipped by 0 bases and J by 5 bases, with 11 bases between them. Germline CDR1 reads SGHRS; CDR2 reads YFSETQ. The CDR3 is made up of 14 amino acids.

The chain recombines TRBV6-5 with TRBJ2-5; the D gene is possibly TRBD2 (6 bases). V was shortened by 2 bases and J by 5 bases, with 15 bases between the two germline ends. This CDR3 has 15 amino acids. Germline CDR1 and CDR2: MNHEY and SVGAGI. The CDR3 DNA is TGTGCCAGCAGTTACACGCCTGGAGGGCGGGAGACCCAGTACTTC. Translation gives CASSYTPGGRETQYF.

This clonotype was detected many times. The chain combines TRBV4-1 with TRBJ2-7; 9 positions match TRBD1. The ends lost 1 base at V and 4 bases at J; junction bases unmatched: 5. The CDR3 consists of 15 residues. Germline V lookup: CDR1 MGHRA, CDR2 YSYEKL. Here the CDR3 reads CASSQAGQGSYEQYF. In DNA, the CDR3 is TGCGCCAGCAGCCAAGCCGGACAGGGGTCTTACGAGCAGTACTTC.